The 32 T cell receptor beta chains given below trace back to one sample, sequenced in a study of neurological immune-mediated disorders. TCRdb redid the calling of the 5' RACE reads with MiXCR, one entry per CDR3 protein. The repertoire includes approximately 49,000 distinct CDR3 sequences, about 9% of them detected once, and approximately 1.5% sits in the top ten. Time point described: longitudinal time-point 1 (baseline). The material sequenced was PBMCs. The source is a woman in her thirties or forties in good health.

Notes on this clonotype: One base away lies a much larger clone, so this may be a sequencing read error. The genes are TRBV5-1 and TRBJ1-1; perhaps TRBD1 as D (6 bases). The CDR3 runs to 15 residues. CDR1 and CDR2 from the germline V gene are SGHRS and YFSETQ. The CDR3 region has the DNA TGCGCCATCAGCCCCTCGGGGGGGCGCAGAACTGAAGCTTTCTTT. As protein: CAISPSGGRRTEAFF.

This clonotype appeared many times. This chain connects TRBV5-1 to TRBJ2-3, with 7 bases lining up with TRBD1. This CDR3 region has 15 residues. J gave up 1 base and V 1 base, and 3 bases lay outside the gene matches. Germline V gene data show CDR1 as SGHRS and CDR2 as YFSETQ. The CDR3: CASSLYGTGTDTQYF. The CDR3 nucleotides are TGCGCCAGCAGCTTGTATGGGACAGGCACAGATACGCAGTATTTT.

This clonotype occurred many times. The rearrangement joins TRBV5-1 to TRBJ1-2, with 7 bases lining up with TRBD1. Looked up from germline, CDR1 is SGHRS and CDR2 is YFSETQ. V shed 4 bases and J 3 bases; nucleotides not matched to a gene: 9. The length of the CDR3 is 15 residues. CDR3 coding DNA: TGCGCCAGCAGCCCCTTGACAGGGCCTTACTATGGCTACACCTTC. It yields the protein CASSPLTGPYYGYTF. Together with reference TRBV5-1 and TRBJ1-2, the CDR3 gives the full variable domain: KAGVTQTPRYLIKTRGQQVTLSCSPISGHRSVSWYQQTPGQGLQFLFEYFSETQRNKGNFPGRFSGRQFSNSRSEMNVSTLELGDSALYLCASSPLTGPYYGYTFGSGTRLTVV.

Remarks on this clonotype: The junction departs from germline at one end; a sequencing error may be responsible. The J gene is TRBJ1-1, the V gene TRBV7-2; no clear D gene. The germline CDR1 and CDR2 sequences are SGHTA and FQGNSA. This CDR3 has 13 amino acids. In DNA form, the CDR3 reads TGTGCCAGCAGCCGATTTGGGCACACCGAAGCTTTCTTT. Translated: CASSRFGHTEAFF.

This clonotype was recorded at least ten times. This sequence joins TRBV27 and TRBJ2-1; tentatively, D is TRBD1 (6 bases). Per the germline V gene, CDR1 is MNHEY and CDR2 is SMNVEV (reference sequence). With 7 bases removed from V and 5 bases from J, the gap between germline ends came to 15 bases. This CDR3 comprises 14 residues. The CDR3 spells CASIAGTQDNEQFF. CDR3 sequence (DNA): TGTGCCAGCATAGCCGGGACACAGGACAATGAGCAGTTCTTC.

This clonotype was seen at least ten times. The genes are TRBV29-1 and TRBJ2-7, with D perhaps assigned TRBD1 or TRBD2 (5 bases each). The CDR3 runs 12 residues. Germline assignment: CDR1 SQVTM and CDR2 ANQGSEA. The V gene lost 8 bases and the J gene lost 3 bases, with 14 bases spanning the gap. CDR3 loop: CSPSRDVYEQYF. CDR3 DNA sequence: TGCAGCCCATCTCGGGACGTCTACGAGCAGTACTTC.

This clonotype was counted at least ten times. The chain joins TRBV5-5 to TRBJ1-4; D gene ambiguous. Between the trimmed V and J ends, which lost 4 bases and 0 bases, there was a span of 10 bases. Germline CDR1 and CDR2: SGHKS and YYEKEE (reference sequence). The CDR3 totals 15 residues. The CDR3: CASSPQFATNEKLFF. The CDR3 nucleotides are TGTGCCAGCAGCCCGCAGTTTGCAACTAATGAAAAACTGTTTTTT.

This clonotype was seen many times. CDR3 in DNA: TGTGCCAGCAGCCCTAGCGGGAGTAAGGATACGCAGTATTTT. It yields the protein CASSPSGSKDTQYF. The gene calls are TRBV7-3 and TRBJ2-3, with 10 bases fitting TRBD2. Per the germline V gene, CDR1 is SGHTA and CDR2 is FQGTGA. CDR3 length equals 14 residues. The trim removed 5 bases at V and 6 bases at J, leaving 5 bases unmatched. The full variable domain, completed using reference TRBV7-3 and TRBJ2-3, is GAGVSQTPSNKVTEKGKYVELRCDPISGHTALYWYRQSLGQGPEFLIYFQGTGAADDSGLPNDRFFAVRPEGSVSTLKIQRTERGDSAVYLCASSPSGSKDTQYFGPGTRLTVL.

The CDR3 nucleotides read TGTGCCAGCTCACCGGGGCTCCTACTACAGGGGGCCAAAAACATTCAGTACTTC. This encodes CASSPGLLLQGAKNIQYF. This chain connects TRBV18 to TRBJ2-4; 7 bases map to TRBD1. Germline lookup yields CDR1 KGHSH and CDR2 LQKENI. V dropped 3 bases and J dropped 1; count of bases not matched to a gene: 12. The CDR3 is 18 amino acids.

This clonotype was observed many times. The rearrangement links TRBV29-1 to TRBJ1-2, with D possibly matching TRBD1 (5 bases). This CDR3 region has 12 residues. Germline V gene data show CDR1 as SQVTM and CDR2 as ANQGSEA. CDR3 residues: CAGGRAGYGYTF. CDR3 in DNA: TGCGCGGGCGGCAGGGCGGGCTATGGCTACACCTTC.

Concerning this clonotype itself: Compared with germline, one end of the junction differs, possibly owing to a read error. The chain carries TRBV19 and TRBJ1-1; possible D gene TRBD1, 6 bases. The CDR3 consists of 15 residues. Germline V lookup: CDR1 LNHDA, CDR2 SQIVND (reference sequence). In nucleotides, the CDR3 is TGTGTCAGTAGTATAGCTTACAGGGCGGACACTGAAGCTTTCTTT. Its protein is CVSSIAYRADTEAFF.

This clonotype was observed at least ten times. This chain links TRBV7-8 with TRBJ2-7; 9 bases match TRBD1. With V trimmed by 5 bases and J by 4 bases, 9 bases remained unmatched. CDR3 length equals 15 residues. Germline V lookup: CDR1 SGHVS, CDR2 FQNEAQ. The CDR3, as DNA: TGTGCCAGCAGCCCCCAGGGGACAGGGCGATACGAGCAGTACTTC. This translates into CASSPQGTGRYEQYF.

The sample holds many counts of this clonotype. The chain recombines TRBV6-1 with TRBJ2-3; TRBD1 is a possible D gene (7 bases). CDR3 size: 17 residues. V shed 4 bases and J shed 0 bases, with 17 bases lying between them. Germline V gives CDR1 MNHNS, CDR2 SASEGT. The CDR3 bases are TGTGCCAGCAGTGTAAGAGGAGCAGGGGGGAGCACAGATACGCAGTATTTT. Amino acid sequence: CASSVRGAGGSTDTQYF.

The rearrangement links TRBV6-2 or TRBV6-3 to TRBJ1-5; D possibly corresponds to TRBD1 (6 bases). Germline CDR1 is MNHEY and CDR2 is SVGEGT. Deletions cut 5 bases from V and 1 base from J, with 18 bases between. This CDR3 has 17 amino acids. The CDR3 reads CASSIKGHVGSNQPQHF. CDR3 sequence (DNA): TGTGCCAGCAGTATCAAGGGACACGTTGGGAGCAATCAGCCCCAGCATTTT.

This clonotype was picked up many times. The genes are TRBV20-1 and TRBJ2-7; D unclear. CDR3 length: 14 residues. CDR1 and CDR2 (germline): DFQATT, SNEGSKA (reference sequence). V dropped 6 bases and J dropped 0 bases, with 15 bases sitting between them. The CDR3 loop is CSAYELTRSYEQYF. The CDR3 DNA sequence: TGCAGTGCGTACGAATTGACACGCTCCTACGAGCAGTACTTC.

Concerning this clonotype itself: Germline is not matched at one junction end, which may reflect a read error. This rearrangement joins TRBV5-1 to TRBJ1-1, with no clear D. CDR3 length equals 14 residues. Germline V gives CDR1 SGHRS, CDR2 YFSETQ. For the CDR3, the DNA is TGCACCAGCAGCTCGGGGTACTTGAACACTGAAGCTTTCTTT. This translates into CTSSSGYLNTEAFF.

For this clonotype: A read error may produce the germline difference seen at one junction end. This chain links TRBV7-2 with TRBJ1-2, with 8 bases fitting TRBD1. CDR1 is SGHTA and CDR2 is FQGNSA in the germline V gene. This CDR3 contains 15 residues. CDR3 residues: CASSLAWTGSDGYTF. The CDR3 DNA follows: TGTGCCAGCAGCTTAGCGTGGACAGGGAGCGATGGATACACCTTC.

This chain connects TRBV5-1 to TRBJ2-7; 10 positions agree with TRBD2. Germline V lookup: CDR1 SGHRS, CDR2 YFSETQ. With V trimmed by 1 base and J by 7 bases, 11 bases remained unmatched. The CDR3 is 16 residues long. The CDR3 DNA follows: TGCGCCAGCAGCTTGTTTCTAGCGGGAGCTCAAGATGAGCAGTACTTC. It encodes CASSLFLAGAQDEQYF.

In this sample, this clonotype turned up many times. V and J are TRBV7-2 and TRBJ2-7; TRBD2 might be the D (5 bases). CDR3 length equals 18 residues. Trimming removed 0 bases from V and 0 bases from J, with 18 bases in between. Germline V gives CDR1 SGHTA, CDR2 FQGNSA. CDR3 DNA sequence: TGTGCCAGCAGCTTAGCGTGGGCGCAGCGGAGAAGCTCCTACGAGCAGTACTTC. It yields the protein CASSLAWAQRRSSYEQYF.

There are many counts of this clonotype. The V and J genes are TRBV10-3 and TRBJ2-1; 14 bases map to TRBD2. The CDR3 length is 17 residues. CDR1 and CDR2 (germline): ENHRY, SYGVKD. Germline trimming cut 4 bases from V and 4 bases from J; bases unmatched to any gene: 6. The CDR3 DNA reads TGTGCCATCAGTGGGGTGACTAGCGGGGGGGTATACAATGAGCAGTTCTTC. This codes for CAISGVTSGGVYNEQFF.

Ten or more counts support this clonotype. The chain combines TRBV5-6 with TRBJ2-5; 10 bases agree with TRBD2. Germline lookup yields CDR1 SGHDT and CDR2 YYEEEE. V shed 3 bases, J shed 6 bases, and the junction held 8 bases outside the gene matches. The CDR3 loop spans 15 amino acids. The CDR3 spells CASSSGTSAIKTQYF. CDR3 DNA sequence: TGTGCCAGCAGCTCCGGGACTAGCGCTATCAAGACCCAGTACTTC.

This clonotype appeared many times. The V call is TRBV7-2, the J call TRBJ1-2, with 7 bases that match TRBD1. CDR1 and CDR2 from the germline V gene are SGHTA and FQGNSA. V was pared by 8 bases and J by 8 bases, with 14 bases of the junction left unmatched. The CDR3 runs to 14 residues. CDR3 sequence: CASALGRTGGGYTF. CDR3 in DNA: TGTGCCAGCGCCTTGGGGCGGACAGGAGGGGGCTACACCTTC.

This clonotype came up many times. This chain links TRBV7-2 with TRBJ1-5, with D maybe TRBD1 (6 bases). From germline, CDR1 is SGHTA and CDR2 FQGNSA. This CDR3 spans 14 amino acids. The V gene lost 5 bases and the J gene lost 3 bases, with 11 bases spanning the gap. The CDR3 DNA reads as TGTGCCAGCAGCCCTGACAGGTCCAATCAGCCCCAGCATTTT. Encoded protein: CASSPDRSNQPQHF.

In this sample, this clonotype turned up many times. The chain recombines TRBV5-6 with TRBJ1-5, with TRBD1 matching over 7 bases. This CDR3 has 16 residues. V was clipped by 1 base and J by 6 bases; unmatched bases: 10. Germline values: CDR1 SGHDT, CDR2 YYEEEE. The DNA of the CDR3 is TGTGCCAGCAGCTTGAGTCAACAGGGGTGGACTCAGCCCCAGCATTTT. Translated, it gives CASSLSQQGWTQPQHF.

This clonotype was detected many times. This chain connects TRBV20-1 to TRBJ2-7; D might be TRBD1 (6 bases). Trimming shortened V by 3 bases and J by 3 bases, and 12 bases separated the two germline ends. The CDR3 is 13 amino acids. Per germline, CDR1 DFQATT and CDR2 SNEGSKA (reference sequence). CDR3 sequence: CSASMGAHYEQYF. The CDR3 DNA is TGCAGTGCTAGTATGGGGGCGCACTACGAGCAGTACTTC.

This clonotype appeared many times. CDR3 DNA sequence: TGTGCCAGCAGCCCCCCTCCGGGAGTCGGCACAGATACGCAGTATTTT. This encodes CASSPPPGVGTDTQYF. This sequence joins TRBV6-5 and TRBJ2-3; TRBD2 might be the D (6 bases). Trimming cost V 6 bases and J 1 base, with 17 bases left between them. The CDR3 loop spans 16 amino acids. In germline, CDR1 is MNHEY, CDR2 SVGAGI.

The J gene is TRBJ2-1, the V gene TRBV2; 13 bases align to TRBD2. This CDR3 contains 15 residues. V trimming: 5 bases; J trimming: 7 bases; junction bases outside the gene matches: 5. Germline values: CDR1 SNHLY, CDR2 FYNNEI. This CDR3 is CASSLMTSGRNEQFF. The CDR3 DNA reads TGTGCCAGCAGTCTTATGACTAGCGGGAGGAATGAGCAGTTCTTC.

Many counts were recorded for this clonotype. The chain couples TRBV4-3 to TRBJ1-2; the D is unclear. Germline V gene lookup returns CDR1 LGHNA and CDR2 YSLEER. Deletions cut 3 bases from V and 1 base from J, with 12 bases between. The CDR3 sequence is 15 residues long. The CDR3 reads CASSHGMRVNYGYTF. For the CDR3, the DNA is TGCGCCAGCAGCCATGGGATGCGAGTTAACTATGGCTACACCTTC.

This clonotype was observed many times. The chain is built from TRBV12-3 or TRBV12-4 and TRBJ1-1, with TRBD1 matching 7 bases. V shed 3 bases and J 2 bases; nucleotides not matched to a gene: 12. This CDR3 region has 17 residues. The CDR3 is CASSFRGGGGRNTEAFF. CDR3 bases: TGTGCCAGCAGTTTCCGAGGGGGCGGGGGGCGAAACACTGAAGCTTTCTTT.

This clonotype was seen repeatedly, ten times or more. The CDR3 DNA reads as TGTGCCAGCAGCCCCCATCGAACCGGGACAGGCGCTGATGAGCAGTTCTTC. The encoded protein is CASSPHRTGTGADEQFF. This rearrangement joins TRBV7-2 to TRBJ2-1; 8 nucleotides line up with TRBD1. This CDR3 has 17 residues. Germline values: CDR1 SGHTA, CDR2 FQGNSA. The trim removed 5 bases at V and 8 bases at J, leaving 17 bases unmatched.

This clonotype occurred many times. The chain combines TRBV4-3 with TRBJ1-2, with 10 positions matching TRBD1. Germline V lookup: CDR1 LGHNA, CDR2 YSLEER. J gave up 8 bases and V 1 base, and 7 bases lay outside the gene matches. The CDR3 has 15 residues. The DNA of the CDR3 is TGCGCCAGCAGCCAAGCGTATGGACAGGGGGGAGGCTACACCTTC. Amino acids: CASSQAYGQGGGYTF.

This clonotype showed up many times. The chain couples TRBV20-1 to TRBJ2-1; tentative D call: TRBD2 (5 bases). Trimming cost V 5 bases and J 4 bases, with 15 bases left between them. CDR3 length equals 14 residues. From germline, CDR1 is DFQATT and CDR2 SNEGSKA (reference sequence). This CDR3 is CSAEDGNAYNEQFF. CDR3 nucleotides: TGCAGTGCTGAGGACGGGAACGCGTACAATGAGCAGTTCTTC.